The 27 T cell receptor beta chains below come from one sample, sequenced in a study of post-analysis software for immune sequencing data. Study outcomes and limitations: In patients, five or six TRBV segments were more frequent than in controls, with TRBV5-6, TRBV5-1 and TRBV20-1 among them.

Prepared TCR beta cDNA libraries contained unique molecular identifiers. TCRdb re-called the PCR reads with MiXCR, one entry per CDR3 protein. This repertoire shows under 200,000 distinct CDR3 sequences, about 30% found once; its top ten account for less than 4%. No antigens are known for them. Sequencing was done on a sample of blood. All receptors derive from a girl aged 2-17 years with multiple sclerosis.

The rearrangement uses TRBV7-2 and TRBJ1-2; TRBD1 matches at 8 bases. Germline-derived CDR1 and CDR2 are SGHTA and FQGNSA. This CDR3 has 16 residues. The V and J ends lost 3 bases and 5 bases, in that order; junction bases with no gene match: 11. The CDR3 nucleotides are TGTGCCAGCAGCTTGTTCCAGGGGGCCACCATTTATGGCTACACCTTC. Its translation: CASSLFQGATIYGYTF.

This clonotype was found a few times. This rearrangement joins TRBV30 to TRBJ1-1; 9 nucleotides line up with TRBD1. The germline V gene encodes CDR1 GTSNPN and CDR2 SVGIG (reference sequence). Germline trimming cut 3 bases from V and 5 bases from J; bases unmatched to any gene: 4. The CDR3 has 13 amino acids. Here the CDR3 reads CAWRHRGRTEAFF. As DNA, the CDR3 is TGTGCCTGGAGGCACAGGGGGCGGACTGAAGCTTTCTTT. Based on the CDR3 plus reference TRBV30 and TRBJ1-1, the full variable domain is SQTIHQWPATLVQPVGSPLSLECTVEGTSNPNLYWYRQAAGRGLQLLFYSVGIGQISSEVPQNLSASRPQDRQFILSSKKLLLSDSGFYLCAWRHRGRTEAFFGQGTRLTVV.

This clonotype was picked up many times. The chain joins TRBV12-3 or TRBV12-4 to TRBJ2-1; TRBD2 agrees at 10 bases. There are 16 residues in the CDR3. J was trimmed by 6 bases and V by 5 bases; bases with no gene match: 10. The DNA for the CDR3 is TGTGCCAGCAGTCGGGGCCTAGCGGGAGCAAGCAATGAGCAGTTCTTC. Translated: CASSRGLAGASNEQFF.

V gene TRBV5-1 combines with J gene TRBJ1-2; no clear D. Germline V CDR1 and CDR2: SGHRS, YFSETQ. This CDR3 has 14 amino acids. Trimming cost V 1 base and J 7 bases, with 14 bases left between them. The CDR3 nucleotides read TGCGCCAGCAGCTTGAATCAGGTGGAGGGTGGCTACACCTTC. Its translation is CASSLNQVEGGYTF.

The gene calls are TRBV2 and TRBJ1-5; D remains unclear. Trimming removed 2 bases at V and 2 bases at J, with 10 bases between. The CDR3 extends over 15 amino acids. Germline assignment: CDR1 SNHLY and CDR2 FYNNEI. The chain's CDR3 is CASSESSVGNQPQHF. CDR3 in DNA: TGTGCCAGCAGTGAAAGCTCAGTGGGCAATCAGCCCCAGCATTTT. The full variable domain, rest sourced from reference TRBV2 and TRBJ1-5, is EPEVTQTPSHQVTQMGQEVILRCVPISNHLYFYWYRQILGQKVEFLVSFYNNEISEKSEIFDDQFSVERPDGSNFTLKIRSTKLEDSAMYFCASSESSVGNQPQHFGDGTRLSIL.

This clonotype has ten or more counts. V is TRBV20-1 and J is TRBJ2-1; D is undetermined. Deletions cut 1 base from V and 0 bases from J, with 7 bases between. The CDR3 consists of 14 residues. In germline, CDR1 is DFQATT, CDR2 SNEGSKA (reference sequence). The CDR3 coding sequence is TGCAGTGCTAGAGTCCCAAGCTCCTACAATGAGCAGTTCTTC. The encoded protein is CSARVPSSYNEQFF.

This clonotype was detected only a few times. This chain uses TRBV28 with TRBJ2-3; D is perhaps TRBD1 or TRBD2 (5 bases each). From germline, CDR1 is MDHEN and CDR2 SYDVKM. V lost 5 bases to trimming and J lost 2 bases, with 20 bases between them. This CDR3 is built from 17 residues. CDR3 region: CASSRTRGGYNTDTQYF. The CDR3 nucleotides are TGTGCCAGCAGTCGCACTCGTGGGGGTTATAACACAGATACGCAGTATTTT.

This clonotype was observed a few times. The chain links TRBV6-5 to TRBJ1-1; 8 nucleotides agree with TRBD1. The CDR3 sequence is 15 residues long. CDR1 is MNHEY and CDR2 is SVGAGI in the germline V gene. The trim removed 5 bases at V and 1 base at J, leaving 6 bases unmatched. The chain's CDR3 is CASSNPGTGNTEAFF. CDR3 nucleotides: TGTGCCAGCAGTAACCCCGGGACAGGGAACACTGAAGCTTTCTTT.

The genes are TRBV20-1 and TRBJ1-5, with 9 positions matching TRBD1. CDR1 is DFQATT and CDR2 is SNEGSKA in the germline V gene (reference sequence). J was trimmed by 0 bases and V by 0 bases; bases with no gene match: 15. The CDR3 loop spans 20 amino acids. This CDR3 reads CSARDPFGTGYLNSNQPQHF. The CDR3 region has the DNA TGCAGTGCTAGAGATCCGTTCGGGACAGGGTACCTCAATAGCAATCAGCCCCAGCATTTT.

Concerning this clonotype: This may stem from a read error, because a much larger clone lies one nucleotide away. J is TRBJ1-1 and V is TRBV6-6; D gene uncertain. There are 15 residues in the CDR3. CDR1 and CDR2 (germline): MNHNY, SVGAGI (reference sequence). In DNA, the CDR3 is TGTGCCAGCAGTTACTCTCGGGTGATGAACACTGAAACTTTCTTT. Its protein product is CASSYSRVMNTETFF.

The chain employs TRBV6-1 and TRBJ1-3; D remains ambiguous. There are 10 residues in the CDR3. Per germline, CDR1 MNHNS and CDR2 SASEGT. CDR3 amino acids: CGTSGNTIYF. CDR3 DNA sequence: TGTGGTACGAGTGGAAACACCATATATTTT.

V usage is TRBV2 and J usage is TRBJ1-4, with unresolved D. Trimming took off 8 bases at V and 5 bases at J, with 9 bases between the two ends. Germline V CDR1 and CDR2: SNHLY, FYNNEI. This CDR3 has 12 amino acids. The CDR3 loop reads CASSNENEKLFF. The CDR3, as DNA: TGTGCCAGCTCAAACGAAAATGAAAAACTGTTTTTT.

Only a few counts were recorded for this clonotype. The rearrangement joins TRBV29-1 to TRBJ1-2; a weak D match, TRBD1 (6 bases). CDR1 SQVTM and CDR2 ANQGSEA come from the germline V gene. V was trimmed by 5 bases and J by 4 bases, leaving 14 bases between them. CDR3 length: 13 residues. CDR3 in DNA: TGCAGCGTTAGGGGGGGGCGCCCCTATGGCTACACCTTC. This translates into CSVRGGRPYGYTF.

The chain uses TRBV9 and TRBJ2-5; 7 bases are shared with TRBD2. V gave up 1 base and J gave up 3 bases; unmatched junction bases: 6. The CDR3 spans 15 residues. CDR1 SGDLS and CDR2 YYNGEE come from the germline V gene. The CDR3 DNA reads as TGTGCCAGCAGCGTACGTGGGGGGAGGGAAGAGACCCAGTACTTC. The encoded protein is CASSVRGGREETQYF.

To note about this clonotype: It may be a read error: a sequence one base away is much more abundant. The chain uses TRBV5-1 and TRBJ2-1; D not certain. CDR3 size: 13 residues. CDR1 and CDR2 from the germline V gene are SGHRS and YFSETQ. With 4 bases removed from V and 13 bases from J, the gap between germline ends came to 18 bases. For the CDR3, the DNA is TGCGCCAGCAGCCTGGAAGGGCTTGAGACCCAGTTCTTC. This encodes CASSLEGLETQFF.

This clonotype was observed a few times. The V and J genes are TRBV28 and TRBJ1-1; D may be TRBD1 (6 bases). V was cut by 5 bases and J by 6 bases, with 19 bases left in between. Germline V gives CDR1 MDHEN, CDR2 SYDVKM. The CDR3 runs 15 residues. CDR3 residues: CASSGPRGAEPEAFF. For the CDR3, the DNA is TGTGCCAGCAGTGGCCCCAGGGGCGCAGAGCCTGAAGCTTTCTTT.

The chain carries TRBV28 and TRBJ1-1, with D possibly being TRBD1 (5 bases). Per germline, CDR1 MDHEN and CDR2 SYDVKM. Trimming took 2 bases from V and 0 from J, leaving 7 bases between them. This CDR3 spans 14 amino acids. CDR3 residues: CASSLQGLNTEAFF. CDR3 in DNA: TGTGCCAGCAGTTTACAGGGTCTGAACACTGAAGCTTTCTTT.

This clonotype turned up a few times. The junction does not match germline at one end; this may be a read error. J is TRBJ2-7 and V is TRBV5-1; a weak D match, TRBD1 (6 bases). Germline CDR1 reads SGHRS; CDR2 reads YFSETQ. This CDR3 comprises 15 residues. CDR3 nucleotides: TGCACCAGCAGCCACGAGGGTGGGGACAAGAGAACCCAGTACTTC. It translates to CTSSHEGGDKRTQYF.

This clonotype has ten or more counts. The chain is built from TRBV5-1 and TRBJ2-1; possibly TRBD1 or TRBD2 for D (5 bases each). Trimming removed 5 bases from V and 0 bases from J, with 18 bases in between. This CDR3 is built from 17 residues. Germline loops: CDR1 SGHRS, CDR2 YFSETQ. Here the CDR3 DNA reads TGCGCCAGCAGGGGACCAGGCTTACGAAGCTCCTACAATGAGCAGTTCTTC. It specifies CASRGPGLRSSYNEQFF.

This clonotype has at least ten counts. V is TRBV5-1 and J is TRBJ1-2; 8 bases are shared with TRBD1. V was clipped by 3 bases and J by 6 bases; unmatched bases: 13. This CDR3 comprises 16 residues. Germline loops: CDR1 SGHRS, CDR2 YFSETQ. The DNA for the CDR3 is TGCGCCAGCAGCTCATTAGGACAGGGAGGATGGAATGGCTACACCTTC. This encodes CASSSLGQGGWNGYTF.

The rearrangement links TRBV5-1 to TRBJ2-2; D call uncertain. The CDR3 spans 14 residues. V was clipped by 2 bases and J by 0 bases, with 5 bases between them. Germline values: CDR1 SGHRS, CDR2 YFSETQ. As DNA, the CDR3 is TGCGCCAGCAGCTTCGATCCGAACACCGGGGAGCTGTTTTTT. Translating it yields CASSFDPNTGELFF.

As regards this clonotype: This may stem from a read error, because a much larger clone lies one nucleotide away. The rearrangement uses TRBV29-1 and TRBJ1-2; D gene uncertain. This CDR3 contains 13 residues. The germline gives CDR1 SQVTM, CDR2 ANQGSEA. Trimming stripped 4 bases from V and 3 bases from J, with 12 bases between. The CDR3 DNA follows: TGCAGCGTTGGGATAGGGATTGACTATGGCTACACCTTC. Translating gives CSVGIGIDYGYTF.

This clonotype was observed a few times. Its ends do not fully match the called genes, so a read error is possible. V gene TRBV6-5 combines with J gene TRBJ2-1; 7 bases map to TRBD2. Germline-derived CDR1 and CDR2 are MNHEY and SVGAGI. CDR3 length: 13 residues. CDR3 DNA: TGTGCCAGCAGTCCGGAACTAGCGAGTGAGCGGTTCTTC. Encoded protein: CASSPELASERFF.

This clonotype has a handful of counts. V is TRBV28 and J is TRBJ1-5; D is undetermined. The germline V and J ends were trimmed by 3 bases and 5 bases, with 8 bases remaining between them. Germline values: CDR1 MDHEN, CDR2 SYDVKM. The CDR3 has 13 residues. The CDR3 loop reads CASSFFRDQPQHF. DNA for the CDR3: TGTGCCAGCAGTTTTTTTCGGGATCAGCCCCAGCATTTT.

This clonotype was observed at least ten times. The chain has TRBV7-6 and TRBJ2-7, with D uncertain. The V gene's germline CDR1 is SGHVS and CDR2 FNYEAQ. The CDR3 has 13 amino acids. V lost 3 bases to trimming and J lost 2 bases, with 8 bases between them. This CDR3 is CASSLGRTYEQYF. CDR3 coding DNA: TGTGCCAGCAGCTTGGGCAGGACCTACGAGCAGTACTTC.

This clonotype has a handful of counts. The junction departs from the called germline gene at one end, perhaps through a read error. J is TRBJ2-1 and V is TRBV4-1; D is possibly TRBD2 (7 bases). The CDR3 has 15 amino acids. CDR1 and CDR2 from the germline V gene are MGHRA and YSYEKL. The CDR3 sequence is CANSRGGAQGNEQFF. For the CDR3, the DNA is TGCGCCAACAGCCGAGGGGGGGCTCAGGGCAATGAGCAGTTCTTC.

The CDR3 bases are TGTGCCAGCAGCTTTAGCACCCGGGACAGGACTTACGAGCAGTACTTC. Its protein product is CASSFSTRDRTYEQYF. This sequence joins TRBV7-9 and TRBJ2-7; 8 bases match TRBD1. The V segment lost 3 bases and the J segment 4 bases; nucleotides outside the gene matches: 11. CDR1 is SEHNR and CDR2 is FQNEAQ in the germline V gene (reference sequence). This CDR3 contains 16 residues.